These 16 T cell receptor beta chains came from one sample sequenced in a study of shared clonotypes between healthy human individuals. Sequencing used immunoSEQ multiplex PCR; TCRdb keeps in-frame clones, though not all of them. The table lists about half a million clones, roughly 80% of them singletons. Specimen: PBMCs. These receptors originate from a woman between 40 and 50 years old in good health. Some clones in this sample may be carry-over from other donors' samples.

Concerning this clone: This may stem from a read error, because a much larger clone lies one nucleotide away. The chain is built from TRBV14 and TRBJ2-1; 10 bases align to TRBD1. Looked up from germline, CDR1 is SGHDN and CDR2 is FVKESK. V lost 8 bases, J lost 8 bases, and 9 bases stayed unmatched. This CDR3 has 14 amino acids. The CDR3 sequence: CASRRGQGTHEQFF. CDR3 nucleotides: TGTGCCAGCCGACGGGGACAGGGGACCCATGAGCAGTTCTTC.

The V and J genes are TRBV5-8 and TRBJ1-5, with D perhaps matching TRBD1 (6 bases). CDR3 length: 13 amino acids. Trimming took off 6 bases at V and 9 bases at J, with 16 bases between the two ends. In germline, CDR1 is SGHTS, CDR2 YDEGEE. CDR3 nucleotide sequence: TGTGCCAGCACCCGGACAGTTTTTGGGCCCCAGCATTTT. It is translated as CASTRTVFGPQHF.

V is TRBV5-4 and J is TRBJ1-1; TRBD1 matches 9 bases. V shed 4 bases, J shed 0 bases, and the junction held 7 bases outside the gene matches. Per the germline V gene, CDR1 is SGHNT and CDR2 is YYREEE (reference sequence). The CDR3 has 16 residues. CDR3 nucleotides: TGTGCCAGCAGCATAGACAGGGGGAAACTGAACACTGAAGCTTTCTTT. It encodes CASSIDRGKLNTEAFF.

Concerning this clone: Other DNA sequences in the same sample also yield this CDR3. The chain couples TRBV2 to TRBJ2-3; D gene ambiguous. The length of the CDR3 is 14 residues. V shed 0 bases and J shed 3 bases, with 7 bases lying between them. In germline, CDR1 is SNHLY, CDR2 FYNNEI. The CDR3 sequence is CASSEALTTDTQYF. The CDR3 coding sequence is TGTGCCAGCAGTGAAGCGCTTACTACAGATACGCAGTATTTT.

The V gene is TRBV12-5, the J gene TRBJ1-2; 9 positions match TRBD1. The V and J ends lost 1 base and 5 bases, in that order; junction bases with no gene match: 5. The CDR3 sequence is 15 residues long. The germline V gene has CDR1 LGHNT and CDR2 FRNRAP. CDR3 region: CASGLDGTGLYGYTF. The CDR3 bases are TGTGCTAGTGGTTTGGACGGGACAGGGTTGTATGGCTACACCTTC.

A note on this clone: The conserved phenylalanine or tryptophan is not found at the CDR3 terminus, so this likely reflects a read error. The limits of the CDR3 on the DNA are not certain, so only TCRdb's listed CDR3 is given. The chain uses TRBV5-4 and TRBJ1-2; TRBD1, as called in the table, went unchecked against the DNA. Germline values: CDR1 SGHNT, CDR2 YYREEE (reference sequence). The CDR3 extends over 14 residues, inclusive of both ends. The CDR3 sequence: CASSLDGGFYGYTL.

DNA of the CDR3: TGTGCCAGCAGCCACCTTGAGGCAGGAGGCTACACCTTC. Amino acids: CASSHLEAGGYTF. V usage is TRBV28 and J usage is TRBJ1-2, with unresolved D. The V and J ends lost 6 bases and 8 bases respectively, with 16 bases between them. The germline V gene encodes CDR1 MDHEN and CDR2 SYDVKM. The CDR3 totals 13 residues.

In regard to this clone: Only one base separates this from a far larger clonotype, so it likely reflects a read error. This sample also contains other DNA sequences that code for the same CDR3. The chain is built from TRBV19 and TRBJ1-5, with unresolved D. V was trimmed by 7 bases and J by 0 bases, leaving 10 bases between them. CDR1 is LNHDA and CDR2 is SQIVND in the germline V gene (reference sequence). The CDR3 length is 14 residues. CDR3 coding DNA: TGTGCCAGTAATCGTGGCTTTAGCAATCAGCCCCAGCATTTT. Amino acid sequence: CASNRGFSNQPQHF. Together with reference TRBV19 and TRBJ1-5, the CDR3 gives the full variable domain: DGGITQSPKYLFRKEGQNVTLSCEQNLNHDAMYWYRQDPGQGLRLIYYSQIVNDFQKGDIAEGYSVSREKKESFPLTVTSAQKNPTAFYLCASNRGFSNQPQHFGDGTRLSIL.

The chain joins TRBV28 to TRBJ1-2; TRBD1 matches at 9 bases. The CDR3 loop spans 17 amino acids. The V gene's germline CDR1 is MDHEN and CDR2 SYDVKM. The V and J ends lost 1 base and 4 bases, in that order; junction bases with no gene match: 10. The CDR3 DNA sequence: TGTGCCAGCAGTTTATACCAAATAACAGGGGGCCTCTATGGCTACACCTTC. It codes for CASSLYQITGGLYGYTF.

The genes are TRBV14 and TRBJ1-1; tentatively, D is TRBD1 (6 bases). The CDR3 is 16 amino acids. V lost 4 bases and J lost 1, with 16 bases in between. The V gene's germline CDR1 is SGHDN and CDR2 FVKESK. CDR3 in DNA: TGTGCCAGCAGCCCCGGGACATCCTATCCGAACACTGAAGCTTTCTTT. This translates into CASSPGTSYPNTEAFF.

The V call is TRBV5-3, the J call TRBJ2-2; 8 bases are a match to TRBD1. TRBV5-3 is marked as an open reading frame, function uncertain. V gave up 0 bases and J gave up 1 base; unmatched junction bases: 20. This CDR3 has 22 residues. The DNA for the CDR3 is TGTGCCAGAAGCTTGGACTACAACCGGGACAGGTCCGCGACTTTGAACACCGGGGAGCTGTTTTTT. Residues: CARSLDYNRDRSATLNTGELFF.

The chain has TRBV30 and TRBJ1-1; tentatively, D is TRBD1 (6 bases). V gave up 2 bases and J gave up 1 base, with 11 bases separating them. This CDR3 has 14 amino acids. The germline V gene has CDR1 GTSNPN and CDR2 SVGIG (reference sequence). This CDR3 is CAWSMTGWNTEAFF. In DNA form, the CDR3 reads TGTGCCTGGAGTATGACAGGCTGGAACACTGAAGCTTTCTTT. Full variable domain (missing parts from reference TRBV30 and TRBJ1-1): SQTIHQWPATLVQPVGSPLSLECTVEGTSNPNLYWYRQAAGRGLQLLFYSVGIGQISSEVPQNLSASRPQDRQFILSSKKLLLSDSGFYLCAWSMTGWNTEAFFGQGTRLTVV.

A word on this clone: Since a much larger clone is just one base distant, this may be a read error. The chain employs TRBV18 and TRBJ2-5, with D perhaps matching TRBD1 (5 bases). TRBJ2-7 matches the DNA end more closely, so the J call is doubtful. Germline V CDR1 and CDR2: KGHSH, LQKENI. The CDR3 runs to 16 residues. CDR3 sequence reads: CASSPLSAGISYEQYF. CDR3 nucleotide sequence: TGTGCCAGCTCGCCACTCTCGGCAGGGATCAGTTACGAGCAGTACTTC.

This clone came up once. The chain links TRBV9 to TRBJ2-7; 10 nucleotides match TRBD2. CDR1 and CDR2 (germline): SGDLS, YYNGEE. This CDR3 has 15 amino acids. V lost 3 bases, J lost 0 bases, and 3 bases stayed unmatched. The CDR3: CASSESSGSSYEQYF. Here the CDR3 DNA reads TGTGCCAGCAGCGAATCTAGCGGGAGCTCCTACGAGCAGTACTTC.

This clone was counted a single time. It differs at one base from a far larger clone, so likely a read error. Other DNA sequences of this sample code for an identical CDR3. The chain is built from TRBV30 and TRBJ2-7; D is ambiguous. CDR3 length equals 11 residues. Germline values: CDR1 GTSNPN, CDR2 SVGIG (reference sequence). CDR3 region: CAWSGPYEQYF. The DNA of the CDR3 is TGTGCCTGGAGCGGACCCTATGAGCAGTACTTC. The full variable domain, its missing parts supplied by reference TRBV30 and TRBJ2-7, is SQTIHQWPATLVQPVGSPLSLECTVEGTSNPNLYWYRQAAGRGLQLLFYSVGIGQISSEVPQNLSASRPQDRQFILSSKKLLLSDSGFYLCAWSGPYEQYFGPGTRLTVT.

The rearrangement uses TRBV11-2 and TRBJ2-5; D unclear. V lost 4 bases to trimming and J lost 5 bases, with 11 bases between them. The CDR3 spans 13 residues. The germline V gene encodes CDR1 SGHAT and CDR2 FQNNGV. The CDR3 bases are TGTGCCAGCAGCTCTAACCTACAGGAGACCCAGTACTTC. It yields the protein CASSSNLQETQYF.